A selection of T cell receptor beta chains follows, all from one sample in a study of response to subunit inactivated influenza vaccine. MiXCR, applied by TCRdb to the RT-PCR reads, yields one record per CDR3 protein. There are under 550,000 distinct CDR3 sequences in the sample; around 7.7% occur only once, and around 12% lies in the top ten. The material sequenced was PBMCs from blood, taken less than 30 months after vaccination. These receptors all stem from a man between 50 and 69 years old who received an inactivated influenza vaccine. Each CDR3 is given with its conserved first and last residue.

TRBV24-1 | CATSDPVFNEQFF
TRBV29-1 | CSVWPFGGQETQYF
TRBV28 | CASSLPRAGGVYEQYF
TRBV20-1 | CSARDPANPVRNQPQHF
TRBV4-1 | CASSHTGQGEYGYTF
TRBV9 | CASSVGGQGQTQYF
TRBV29-1 | CSAKGGRDSYEQYF
TRBV4-1 | CASSHPTGNNSPLHF
TRBV10-3 | CAIKGQDAYNEQFF
TRBV28 | CASSLNYLPDTQYF
TRBV9 | CASSVGTISTDTQYF
TRBV24-1 | CATSDPALPAEGYNEQFF
TRBV7-3 | CASSLIASGRGNTGELFF
TRBV28 | CASSFTTGGFYGYTF
TRBV5-6 | CASSLDPIAQYF
TRBV7-8 | CASSLARGPPIWNEQFF
TRBV6-1 | CASSPEARGEQYF